This TCR beta chain was obtained from a study of cytomegalovirus exposure and HLA in healthy donors. Study overall: An early release of data contained 75 million to 90 million unique TCRs, which came from HLA-typed donors. Genetic ancestry analysis placed 75% to 85% of the 410 or so donors that were genotyped in the Caucasian-associated cluster.

Notes on this clone: Its target is not known.

Use of 60 Vbeta and 13 Jbeta primers characterized the PCR. The protocol was immunoSEQ multiplex PCR, while the TCRdb copy is restricted to in-frame clones and leaves out a portion. The sample consists of almost 200,000 clones, around 78% of them appearing once. V shed 0 bases and J shed 2 bases, with 14 bases lying between them. There are 17 residues in the CDR3. CDR1 SGHRS and CDR2 YFSETQ come from the germline V gene. Study outcomes and limitations: Later work showed greater clonal expansion in HLA-associated TCR beta chains than in equally common others.

The sequence was collected from a man younger than 45 in good health and CMV-seronegative. The chain links TRBV5-1 to TRBJ1-4; no clear D. The sample was PBMCs. Here the CDR3 reads CASSLDGVGRTNEKLFF. The CDR3 DNA follows: TGCGCCAGCAGCTTGGATGGTGTTGGGAGGACTAATGAAAAACTGTTTTTT.